This T cell receptor (beta chain) derives from a study of shared clonotypes between healthy human individuals. Study results and limitations: Against clonotypes common to all four donors, non-shared ones had lower generation probabilities.

Points on this clone: The antigen is undetermined.

Germline CDR1 KGHSH, CDR2 LQKENI. The germline V and J ends were trimmed by 2 bases and 2 bases, with 12 bases remaining between them. The CDR3 extends over 15 amino acids. Running of the assay took place at deep level. Clones were sequenced by immunoSEQ multiplex PCR, and TCRdb holds only the in-frame ones, with some missing. The sample includes about 2.3 million clones, around 92% seen only once; the top ten take 0.3% to 0.45%. Sequencing was performed on naive CD4+ T cells from PBMCs. Documented subset: CD45RA+ positively selected. V is TRBV18 and J is TRBJ2-5; no clear D gene. The TCR originated in a man younger than 35 in good health. Some clones in this sample may be carry-over from other donors' samples. The chain's CDR3 is CASSPSTAPQETQYF. The CDR3 nucleotides are TGTGCCAGCTCACCAAGCACAGCACCTCAAGAGACCCAGTACTTC.